Listed below are T cell receptor beta chains from one sample, sequenced in a study of shared clonotypes between healthy human individuals. TCRdb's table, derived via immunoSEQ multiplex PCR, lists solely in-frame clones and lacks some. Here the sample spans hundreds of thousands of clones, 74% being singletons. The specimen was memory CD4+ T cells sorted from blood. The receptors here all came from a woman aged 25 to 39 in good health. The conserved cysteine and the conserved F or W are not part of the CDR3 here.

v_call | cdr3_length | cdr3_aa
TRBV5-1 | 13 | ASRPQGSRADTQY
TRBV21-1 | 16 | ASPIGLHPTLSGNTIY
TRBV30 | 11 | AWSIWDSYGYT
TRBV7-6 | 12 | ASSFGTGGSEQY
TRBV4-1 | 12 | ASSHPGQANEQF
TRBV20-1 | 9 | SARGTDTQY
TRBV4-2 | 13 | ASSQVRERTGELF
TRBV30 | 13 | AWSKQAKINQPQH
TRBV6-6 | 12 | ASRLIGTSDEQY
TRBV27 | 12 | ARPLRGNPYEQY
TRBV6-6 | 12 | ASSYFGNTGELF
TRBV5-1 | 13 | ASSTRTSGSYEQY
TRBV6-5 | 13 | ASSYAGTGTYEQY
TRBV19 | 14 | ASSVRQGGDSYEQY
TRBV5-1 | 12 | ASSWGGNGQTQY
TRBV21-1 | 12 | ARLLRTGVEEQF
TRBV5-4 | 11 | ASSPASESEQF
TRBV16 | 15 | ASSQGTYWARYNEQF
TRBV4-1 | 14 | ASSQIQTGSNQPQH
TRBV29-1 | 11 | SVEVAGGYEQY
TRBV6-1 | 12 | ASISRHSYNEQF
TRBV27 | 12 | ASSLRLPGTPLH
TRBV11-2 | 13 | ASSLWGFSYNEQF
TRBV7-3 | 13 | ASSRDPSSTDTQY
TRBV28 | 15 | ASSLWRAEESNQPQH
TRBV5-1 | 13 | ASSSDSLSYNEQF
TRBV6-6 | 11 | AIQQGINYGYT
TRBV5-4 | 15 | ASSLGGAGGSTDTQY
TRBV5-4 | 12 | ASSSTGQWSGYT
TRBV28 | 13 | ASRTQGSSGNEQF
TRBV6-4 | 17 | ASSDPYLGTDHSGNTIY
TRBV4-1 | 14 | ASSQGQFMTNEKLF
TRBV14 | 12 | ASNAAGVIGEQF
TRBV10-3 | 13 | AISESGGRRTEAF
TRBV11-1 | 13 | ASSSPGTGTYGYT
TRBV27 | 11 | ASSRAPTDTQY
TRBV4-1 | 12 | ASSQSGRADDQY
TRBV9 | 12 | ASSAGGGPYEQY
TRBV2 | 10 | ASSGDIGEQF
TRBV27 | 16 | ASSLTRPGRGAQETQY
TRBV7-2 | 12 | ASSLGTSGDTQY
TRBV27 | 13 | ASSPKRQGIAEAF
TRBV5-1 | 13 | ASSLASGGYNEQF
TRBV27 | 12 | ASSSGTEGDEQY
TRBV19 | 13 | ASSIGQGWDNEQF
TRBV4-2 | 12 | ASSPRAARTEAF
TRBV2 | 13 | ASSRLNTANTEAF
TRBV27 | 12 | ASKGSGVQETQY
TRBV2 | 15 | ASSESGRRDHNEKLF
TRBV4-2 | 11 | ASSQDSNQPQH
TRBV21-1 | 10 | ASGGIQETQY
TRBV4-2 | 13 | ASSQVEGYTGELF
TRBV5-1 | 12 | ASSLVVASHIQY